This TCR beta chain was sequenced for a study of early T cells in non-severe SARS-CoV-2 infection. Looking at the study overall: Alpha and beta chains were unpaired, from unsorted whole-blood bulk RNA.

Overall study results and limits: VDJdb matching, biased toward anti-spike CD8 responses, missed private and CD4 specificities.

This clonotype was counted only a few times. What it binds is not known. This CDR3 is built from 14 residues. Germline-derived CDR1 and CDR2 are MNHNY and SVGAGI (reference sequence). V gave up 0 bases and J gave up 1 base, with 6 bases separating them. Individual cDNA molecules each received unique molecular identifiers attached to them. TCRdb passed the 5' RACE reads through MiXCR, listing each CDR3 protein once. The sample includes some 110,000 distinct CDR3 sequences, 15% seen only once; the top ten take around a fifth. V and J are TRBV6-6 and TRBJ1-1; D is perhaps TRBD1 (5 bases). The clonotype comes from an adult who was a healthcare worker with PCR-confirmed SARS-CoV-2 infection or an uninfected control (not recorded which). Sequencing input: whole blood. DNA of the CDR3: TGTGCCAGCAGTTACTCTAGGGGGAACACTGAAGCTTTCTTT. Its protein product is CASSYSRGNTEAFF.